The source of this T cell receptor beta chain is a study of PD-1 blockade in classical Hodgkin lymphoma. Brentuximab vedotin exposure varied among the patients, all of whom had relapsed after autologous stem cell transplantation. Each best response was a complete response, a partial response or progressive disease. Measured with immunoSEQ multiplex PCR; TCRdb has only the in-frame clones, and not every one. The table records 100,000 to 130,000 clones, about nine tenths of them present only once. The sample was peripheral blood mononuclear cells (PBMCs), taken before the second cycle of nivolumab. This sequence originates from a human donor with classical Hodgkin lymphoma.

CDR3 amino acids: CASSQYHDGTGSHEQYF. For the CDR3, the DNA is TGCGCCAGCAGCCAGTATCACGACGGGACAGGGTCCCACGAGCAGTACTTC. This sequence joins TRBV4-3 and TRBJ2-7; 9 nucleotides agree with TRBD1. The V gene end was trimmed by 3 bases and the J gene end by 5 bases; junction bases not matched to a gene: 14. The CDR3 extends over 17 amino acids. The germline gives CDR1 LGHNA, CDR2 YSLEER.